The clone carrying this T cell receptor (beta chain) was recorded a few times. Its antigen is as yet unknown. This sample was taken from a study of cytomegalovirus exposure and HLA in healthy donors. Findings and limits, study-wide: Later on, a genetic analysis was performed. It linked a missense variant in DCLRE1C with V- and J-gene trimming of TCR beta. The study put roughly 160 TCR beta chains on its list as cytomegalovirus-associated.

Both 60 Vbeta primers and 13 Jbeta primers went into the PCR. TCRdb's copy holds only in-frame clones and misses some; the assay was immunoSEQ multiplex PCR. The sample includes about 110,000 clones, 15% of them seen just once. The CDR3 contains 16 residues. With 4 bases clipped from V and 0 bases from J, the junction kept 9 bases outside the gene matches. Germline lookup yields CDR1 MNHNS and CDR2 SASEGT. This TCR was recovered from a woman aged 18-29 years in good health and CMV-seronegative. Sequenced sample: PBMCs. The chain is built from TRBV6-1 and TRBJ2-7, with TRBD1 identical over 7 bases. For the CDR3, the DNA is TGTGCCAGCAGTGCCAGAGGGACAGTCCTCTCCTACGAGCAGTACTTC. Encoded protein: CASSARGTVLSYEQYF.